Below are 10 T cell receptor beta chains sequenced from a single sample in a study of cytomegalovirus exposure and HLA in healthy donors. The study ran its PCR with 60 Vbeta and 13 Jbeta primers. Here immunoSEQ multiplex PCR was the method, and the copy in TCRdb shows in-frame clones only, minus some. The data show under 95,000 clones, 7.6% seen once. The specimen was PBMCs. These receptors were obtained from a man aged 50 or older in good health and CMV-seronegative.

This sequence joins TRBV28 and TRBJ1-5; D unclear. The CDR3 is made up of 13 amino acids. The ends were cut back, 10 bases at V and 1 base at J, with 11 bases in the middle. Germline-derived CDR1 and CDR2 are MDHEN and SYDVKM. Written as DNA, the CDR3 is TGTGCCACCCAACGGGGAAGCAATCAGCCCCAGCATTTT. It specifies CATQRGSNQPQHF.

This clone was observed a few times. The gene calls are TRBV19 and TRBJ1-1; D is perhaps TRBD1 (6 bases). Germline CDR1 reads LNHDA; CDR2 reads SQIVND (reference sequence). Trimming removed 7 bases from V and 11 bases from J, with 17 bases in between. The CDR3 runs to 12 residues. The CDR3 sequence is CASTTDSRRAFF. The CDR3 DNA follows: TGTGCCAGTACTACGGACAGCAGGAGGGCTTTCTTT. The full variable domain, with the rest looked up from reference TRBV19 and TRBJ1-1, is DGGITQSPKYLFRKEGQNVTLSCEQNLNHDAMYWYRQDPGQGLRLIYYSQIVNDFQKGDIAEGYSVSREKKESFPLTVTSAQKNPTAFYLCASTTDSRRAFFGQGTRLTVV.

J is TRBJ2-3 and V is TRBV10-3, with D possibly being TRBD1 (5 bases). Germline values: CDR1 ENHRY, CDR2 SYGVKD. The CDR3 loop spans 14 amino acids. V was clipped by 6 bases and J by 6 bases, with 16 bases between them. The CDR3 loop is CAIRDQQGIDTQYF. In DNA form, the CDR3 reads TGTGCCATCAGGGACCAGCAGGGTATCGATACGCAGTATTTT.

In its sample, this clone was seen a few times. The J gene is TRBJ1-1, the V gene TRBV4-3, with TRBD1 identical over 7 bases. This CDR3 is built from 15 residues. Germline V gene data show CDR1 as LGHNA and CDR2 as YSLEER. Losses at the gene ends were 0 bases for V and 1 base for J; bases not matched to a gene: 2. The CDR3, as DNA: TGCGCCAGCAGCCAAGAGGGACAGCGGAACACTGAAGCTTTCTTT. Its translation is CASSQEGQRNTEAFF.

This clone was seen a handful of times. V is TRBV18 and J is TRBJ1-2; D might be TRBD1 (5 bases). Germline V gives CDR1 KGHSH, CDR2 LQKENI. V was shortened by 3 bases and J by 1 base, with 9 bases between the two germline ends. CDR3 size: 14 residues. Written as DNA, the CDR3 is TGTGCCAGCTCACCCTCCGACAGTAACTATGGCTACACCTTC. Protein product: CASSPSDSNYGYTF.

The chain uses TRBV6-5 and TRBJ2-5; a possible D gene is TRBD2 (5 bases). The J call may be incorrect, as the DNA end agrees better with TRBJ2-7. This CDR3 has 13 residues. CDR1 is MNHEY and CDR2 is SVGAGI in the germline V gene. The CDR3 here is CASSRGFGYEQYF. The CDR3 DNA reads TGTGCCAGCAGTCGGGGTTTTGGCTACGAGCAGTACTTC.

This clone has only a few counts. V gene TRBV5-1 combines with J gene TRBJ1-2, with 7 bases that match TRBD1. Germline CDR1 SGHRS, CDR2 YFSETQ. After removal of 0 bases from V and 3 bases from J, the junction contained 5 bases not matched to a gene. The CDR3 length is 15 residues. The CDR3 bases are TGCGCCAGCAGCTTGGCCACAGGGGTTGACTATGGCTACACCTTC. Protein: CASSLATGVDYGYTF.

This chain uses TRBV28 with TRBJ2-7; D might be TRBD1 (5 bases). Trimming stripped 4 bases from V and 3 bases from J, with 10 bases between. CDR3 size: 13 residues. Germline V gene sequence: CDR1 MDHEN, CDR2 SYDVKM. The CDR3 loop is CASSSLDSYEQYF. CDR3 coding DNA: TGTGCCAGCAGTTCCCTAGACAGCTACGAGCAGTACTTC.

The chain joins TRBV28 to TRBJ2-7; 14 bases map to TRBD2. The V gene end was trimmed by 5 bases and the J gene end by 7 bases; junction bases not matched to a gene: 10. The V gene's germline CDR1 is MDHEN and CDR2 SYDVKM. CDR3 length equals 16 residues. CDR3 sequence (DNA): TGTGCCAGCAGTCCGCGACTAGCGGGGGGGCGAGGGGAGCAGTACTTC. Protein sequence: CASSPRLAGGRGEQYF.

This clone has only a few counts. J is TRBJ2-5 and V is TRBV2; D uncertain. This CDR3 has 11 residues. The germline gives CDR1 SNHLY, CDR2 FYNNEI. Trimming removed 5 bases at V and 5 bases at J, with 6 bases between. CDR3 DNA sequence: TGTGCCAGCAGTCTCGGGGAGACCCAGTACTTC. This translates into CASSLGETQYF.